The 12 T cell receptor beta chains listed next were all sequenced from one sample in a study of T cells after yellow fever vaccination. TCRdb reanalysed the 5' RACE reads using MiXCR and keeps one entry per CDR3 protein. Here the sample spans a few hundred thousand distinct CDR3 sequences, about 6.2% being singletons. The sample was PBMCs, taken 5 days after the yellow fever booster vaccination. These TCRs come from a man under 40 who received the YFV17D yellow fever vaccine.

The table lists this clonotype with many counts. The J gene is TRBJ1-2, the V gene TRBV18, with D possibly matching TRBD1 (5 bases). The CDR3 consists of 16 residues. The V end lost 0 bases, the J end lost 1 base, and 12 bases lay between the germline ends. The germline V gene encodes CDR1 KGHSH and CDR2 LQKENI. CDR3 residues: CASSPPSTARNYGYTF. The CDR3 nucleotides are TGTGCCAGCTCACCACCCTCGACAGCCCGTAACTATGGCTACACCTTC.

This clonotype was detected a few times. J is TRBJ2-5 and V is TRBV5-1; maybe TRBD1 (5 bases). CDR1 and CDR2 from the germline V gene are SGHRS and YFSETQ. The length of the CDR3 is 15 residues. With 6 bases removed from V and 5 bases from J, the gap between germline ends came to 20 bases. The CDR3 region has the DNA TGCGCCAGCACTCCCCTCCTCCAGGGTGAGGAGACCCAGTACTTC. Translated, it gives CASTPLLQGEETQYF.

This clonotype was seen only a few times. The gene calls are TRBV9 and TRBJ2-1; D gene uncertain. V was pared by 0 bases and J by 3 bases, with 10 bases between. The CDR3 sequence is 15 residues long. Germline CDR1 SGDLS, CDR2 YYNGEE. CDR3 protein: CASSVGQTFYNEQFF. CDR3 DNA sequence: TGTGCCAGCAGCGTAGGCCAGACTTTCTACAATGAGCAGTTCTTC.

This clonotype was seen a few times. The chain combines TRBV11-3 with TRBJ2-1; 11 bases line up with TRBD2. J lost 0 bases, V lost 1 base, and 17 bases had no gene match. Germline assignment: CDR1 SGHNT and CDR2 YENEEA. This CDR3 contains 22 residues. This CDR3 reads CASSLGRFTSGGRQSSYNEQFF. CDR3 DNA sequence: TGTGCCAGCAGCTTAGGGAGGTTTACTAGCGGGGGAAGACAGAGCTCCTACAATGAGCAGTTCTTC.

A few counts support this clonotype. Sequence at one end of the junction differs from germline and may be a read error. V usage is TRBV13 and J usage is TRBJ2-2; D unresolved. The germline CDR1 and CDR2 sequences are PRHDT and FYEKMQ (reference sequence). This CDR3 is 12 amino acids long. The CDR3 sequence is CASSPNAGELFF. The DNA of the CDR3 is TGTGCCAGCAGCCCGAACGCCGGGGAGCTGTTTTTT.

This clonotype came up a few times. The V and J genes are TRBV6-2 or TRBV6-3 and TRBJ2-1, with TRBD2 as a possible D gene (7 bases). The germline CDR1 and CDR2 sequences are MNHEY and SVGEGT. This CDR3 region has 13 residues. The V and J ends lost 7 bases and 10 bases respectively, with 17 bases between them. CDR3 loop: CASTRGALGEQFF. Here the CDR3 DNA reads TGTGCCAGCACCCGGGGGGCACTTGGGGAGCAGTTCTTC.

This clonotype was counted at least ten times. The V call is TRBV10-2, the J call TRBJ2-7, with a possible D match to TRBD2 (6 bases). The CDR3 runs 16 residues. Germline CDR1 WSHSY, CDR2 SAAADI. V was clipped by 3 bases and J by 4 bases, with 19 bases between them. CDR3 sequence (DNA): TGCGCCAGCAGTGACCCCCCCGGGACTGATATATACGAGCAGTACTTC. Translation: CASSDPPGTDIYEQYF.

J is TRBJ2-2 and V is TRBV20-1; D gene uncertain. CDR3 length: 13 residues. The V gene's germline CDR1 is DFQATT and CDR2 SNEGSKA (reference sequence). V gave up 5 bases and J gave up 7 bases, with 14 bases separating them. The CDR3: CSAVKAAGGELFF. The CDR3 region has the DNA TGCAGTGCTGTGAAGGCTGCTGGCGGGGAGCTGTTTTTT.

The chain is built from TRBV28 and TRBJ1-4; D is undetermined. V shed 4 bases and J shed 5 bases, with 14 bases lying between them. The CDR3 has 15 amino acids. The germline V gene has CDR1 MDHEN and CDR2 SYDVKM. The CDR3 nucleotides are TGTGCCAGCAGTTCCCTGGGGAAGTCCAATGAAAAACTGTTTTTT. It codes for CASSSLGKSNEKLFF.

This chain uses TRBV28 with TRBJ1-2; D ambiguous. Germline V gene lookup returns CDR1 MDHEN and CDR2 SYDVKM. V was clipped by 2 bases and J by 4 bases, with 11 bases between them. There are 14 residues in the CDR3. CDR3 nucleotide sequence: TGTGCCAGCAGTTTACCCCTGGACGGCTATGGCTACACCTTC. Protein product: CASSLPLDGYGYTF.

This clonotype was observed many times. The chain employs TRBV7-3 and TRBJ2-1; 10 nucleotides agree with TRBD2. Germline assignment: CDR1 SGHTA and CDR2 FQGTGA. The CDR3 loop spans 19 amino acids. V was pared by 3 bases and J by 0 bases, with 11 bases of the junction left unmatched. CDR3 in DNA: TGTGCCAGCAGCTTTTTAGCGGGAGGCTATCAAAGCTCCTACAATGAGCAGTTCTTC. This codes for CASSFLAGGYQSSYNEQFF. The full variable domain, with the rest looked up from reference TRBV7-3 and TRBJ2-1, is GAGVSQTPSNKVTEKGKYVELRCDPISGHTALYWYRQSLGQGPEFLIYFQGTGAADDSGLPNDRFFAVRPEGSVSTLKIQRTERGDSAVYLCASSFLAGGYQSSYNEQFFGPGTRLTVL.

The chain joins TRBV4-3 to TRBJ2-1; 13 bases map to TRBD2. Germline loops: CDR1 LGHNA, CDR2 YSLEER. V shed 0 bases and J 10 bases; nucleotides not matched to a gene: 6. The CDR3 runs to 16 residues. This CDR3 is CASSQDLLAGGQEQFF. DNA of the CDR3: TGCGCCAGCAGCCAAGATCTACTAGCGGGAGGGCAAGAGCAGTTCTTC.